These T cell receptor beta chains were read from a single sample in a study of cytotoxic CD8 clonotypes in ibrutinib-treated CLL. Using immunoSEQ multiplex PCR, the repertoire was profiled, and TCRdb retains in-frame clones only, with some absent. The sample shows some 92,000 clones, roughly 80% of them seen only once. The sequencing here drew on PBMCs, taken after 24 months of ibrutinib treatment. Receptors originate from a human donor with chronic lymphocytic leukemia. The CDR3 runs from the conserved cysteine through the conserved F or W. Fields, in order: clone size, J gene, V gene, D gene, CDR3 protein, CDR3 DNA. The D gene is left open where the match is weak. Rows give clone size only sometimes, using once, few, many, or a class for an expanded clone.

clone size: .; J gene: TRBJ2-3; V gene: TRBV7-6; D gene: TRBD2; CDR3 protein: CASSLRVAGVITDTQYF; CDR3 DNA: TGTGCCAGCAGCTTAAGAGTAGCGGGCGTCATCACAGATACGCAGTATTTT
clone size: few; J gene: TRBJ1-1; V gene: TRBV29-1; D gene: .; CDR3 protein: CSVEIDPYTEAFF; CDR3 DNA: TGCAGCGTTGAAATAGACCCCTACACTGAAGCTTTCTTT
clone size: .; J gene: TRBJ2-2; V gene: TRBV7-3; D gene: TRBD1; CDR3 protein: CASSRHRGQTGELFF; CDR3 DNA: TGTGCCAGCAGCCGTCACAGGGGACAAACCGGGGAGCTGTTTTTT
clone size: few; J gene: TRBJ2-7; V gene: TRBV2; D gene: .; CDR3 protein: CASKVSVSYEQYF; CDR3 DNA: TGTGCCAGCAAGGTTAGCGTCTCCTACGAGCAGTACTTC
clone size: .; J gene: TRBJ1-2; V gene: TRBV19; D gene: .; CDR3 protein: CASSIDTQSRGTYGYTF; CDR3 DNA: TGTGCCAGTAGTATAGATACGCAATCGAGAGGGACCTATGGCTACACCTTC
clone size: .; J gene: TRBJ2-3; V gene: TRBV5-5; D gene: TRBD2; CDR3 protein: CASSFSPTSGTDTQYF; CDR3 DNA: TGTGCCAGCAGCTTCTCTCCGACTAGCGGCACAGATACGCAGTATTTT
clone size: .; J gene: TRBJ2-4; V gene: TRBV2; D gene: .; CDR3 protein: CASSENSLGLGIQYF; CDR3 DNA: TGTGCCAGCAGTGAAAACTCCCTCGGGTTGGGCATTCAGTACTTC
clone size: .; J gene: TRBJ1-2; V gene: TRBV6-1; D gene: .; CDR3 protein: CASSEQGAAWYGYTF; CDR3 DNA: TGTGCCAGCAGTGAACAGGGCGCCGCTTGGTATGGCTACACCTTC
clone size: .; J gene: TRBJ2-7; V gene: TRBV11-2; D gene: .; CDR3 protein: CASSSRTSEQYF; CDR3 DNA: TGTGCCAGCAGCTCCAGGACGAGCGAGCAGTACTTC
clone size: .; J gene: TRBJ2-7; V gene: TRBV7-2; D gene: TRBD1; CDR3 protein: CASSQGTGGLSYEQYF; CDR3 DNA: TGTGCCAGCAGCCAAGGGACAGGGGGCTTGTCCTACGAGCAGTACTTC
clone size: .; J gene: TRBJ1-6; V gene: TRBV5-6; D gene: .; CDR3 protein: CASSRRGNVENSPLHF; CDR3 DNA: TGTGCCAGCAGCCGCAGGGGAAATGTAGAGAATTCACCCCTCCACTTT